These 20 T cell receptor beta chains came from one sample sequenced in a study of T cells in tuberculosis. Here immunoSEQ multiplex PCR was the method, and the copy in TCRdb shows in-frame clones only, minus some. The data hold roughly 41,000 clones, with about 94% observed a single time. The sequenced material came from PBMCs. The receptors derive from a donor aged 5 to 30 with latent tuberculosis or without tuberculosis infection. Some clones in this sample may be carry-over from other donors' samples.

Only one count was recorded for this clone. The chain couples TRBV7-2 to TRBJ2-5; a possible D gene is TRBD2 (6 bases). Trimming cost V 1 base and J 2 bases, with 8 bases left between them. Germline CDR1 SGHTA, CDR2 FQGNSA. The CDR3 has 14 residues. This chain's CDR3 is CASSLVRGQETQYF. Here the CDR3 DNA reads TGTGCCAGCAGCTTAGTGCGGGGACAAGAGACCCAGTACTTC.

The CDR3 sequence is CATYDGGPYNEQFF. DNA of the CDR3: TGCGCCACCTACGACGGAGGACCCTACAATGAGCAGTTCTTC. The chain combines TRBV10-2 with TRBJ2-1; possibly TRBD2 for D (5 bases). There are 14 residues in the CDR3. The V gene lost 10 bases and the J gene lost 2 bases, with 15 bases spanning the gap. Germline V lookup: CDR1 WSHSY, CDR2 SAAADI.

The chain employs TRBV27 and TRBJ1-2; 8 positions agree with TRBD1. The J segment lost 3 bases and the V segment lost 5 bases, leaving 2 bases of the junction unmatched. Germline V gives CDR1 MNHEY, CDR2 SMNVEV (reference sequence). The CDR3 extends over 13 amino acids. The CDR3 here is CASSPTGDYGYTF. As DNA, the CDR3 is TGTGCCAGCAGTCCGACAGGGGACTATGGCTACACCTTC.

This clone appeared once. The rearrangement joins TRBV4-3 to TRBJ1-4; D perhaps matches TRBD1 (6 bases). The V and J ends lost 1 base and 4 bases respectively, with 10 bases between them. Germline loops: CDR1 LGHNA, CDR2 YSLEER. The CDR3 is 15 amino acids. The DNA for the CDR3 is TGCGCCAGCAGCCAAGGGGGACAAATTAATGAAAAACTGTTTTTT. Translation: CASSQGGQINEKLFF.

The rearrangement uses TRBV4-3 and TRBJ2-7, with 7 positions matching TRBD2. This CDR3 has 14 residues. Trimming at V came to 0 bases and at J to 5 bases, leaving 4 bases not matched to a gene. In germline, CDR1 is LGHNA, CDR2 YSLEER. The CDR3 sequence is CASSQESAGDEQYF. CDR3 coding DNA: TGCGCCAGCAGCCAAGAGTCGGCGGGGGACGAGCAGTACTTC.

This rearrangement joins TRBV19 to TRBJ1-1, with D unresolved. With 3 bases removed from V and 4 bases from J, the gap between germline ends came to 9 bases. CDR1 and CDR2 (germline): LNHDA, SQIVND (reference sequence). The length of the CDR3 is 13 residues. As DNA, the CDR3 is TGTGCCAGTAGTATGGGCCCGAGCACTGAAGCTTTCTTT. Translating gives CASSMGPSTEAFF.

This sequence joins TRBV11-2 and TRBJ2-2, with D tentatively TRBD1 (5 bases). The V gene's germline CDR1 is SGHAT and CDR2 FQNNGV. V was clipped by 0 bases and J by 6 bases, with 5 bases between them. The CDR3 runs 13 residues. The CDR3 is CASSLEGAGELFF. The CDR3 region has the DNA TGTGCCAGCAGCTTAGAAGGGGCCGGGGAGCTGTTTTTT.

This chain uses TRBV5-1 with TRBJ1-5, with 9 bases lining up with TRBD1. Trimming cost V 3 bases and J 6 bases; bases outside gene matches: 7. Germline CDR1 and CDR2: SGHRS and YFSETQ. This CDR3 contains 15 residues. For the CDR3, the DNA is TGCGCCAGCAGCTCACAGGGGGCTGAGGGTCAGCCCCAGCATTTT. Translated: CASSSQGAEGQPQHF.

The CDR3 protein is CASSLDLHGAKGYTF. DNA of the CDR3: TGTGCCAGCAGCTTAGATCTTCATGGGGCAAAAGGCTACACCTTC. The rearrangement joins TRBV11-2 to TRBJ1-2; D may be TRBD1 (5 bases). The germline V gene has CDR1 SGHAT and CDR2 FQNNGV. The V and J ends lost 0 bases and 8 bases respectively, with 16 bases between them. The CDR3 runs 15 residues.

The rearrangement links TRBV27 to TRBJ1-2, with TRBD1 identical over 9 bases. Germline V gene sequence: CDR1 MNHEY, CDR2 SMNVEV (reference sequence). Trimming took 5 bases from V and 7 from J; bases not matched to a gene: 11. This CDR3 is built from 15 residues. CDR3 residues: CASSRSGTGRSGYTF. CDR3 in DNA: TGTGCCAGCAGTAGATCCGGGACAGGGAGATCTGGCTACACCTTC.

V is TRBV30 and J is TRBJ2-2, with D perhaps matching TRBD1 (5 bases). Germline V gene sequence: CDR1 GTSNPN, CDR2 SVGIG (reference sequence). The CDR3 has 14 residues. V was trimmed by 3 bases and J by 5 bases, leaving 13 bases between them. CDR3 in DNA: TGTGCCTGGAGAACCGAACAGGTGACCGGGGAGCTGTTTTTT. This translates into CAWRTEQVTGELFF.

The chain recombines TRBV5-6 with TRBJ1-1; D might be TRBD1 (5 bases). Deletions cut 4 bases from V and 4 bases from J, with 17 bases between. The germline V gene has CDR1 SGHDT and CDR2 YYEEEE. This CDR3 spans 15 amino acids. Here the CDR3 reads CASSLQSRAATEAFF. DNA for the CDR3: TGTGCCAGCAGCCTGCAGTCCAGGGCGGCCACTGAAGCTTTCTTT. The entire variable domain, with the rest obtained from reference TRBV5-6 and TRBJ1-1, is as follows: DAGVTQSPTHLIKTRGQQVTLRCSPKSGHDTVSWYQQALGQGPQFIFQYYEEEERQRGNFPDRFSGHQFPNYSSELNVNALLLGDSALYLCASSLQSRAATEAFFGQGTRLTVV.

J is TRBJ2-7 and V is TRBV5-8, with D perhaps matching TRBD1 (5 bases). CDR3 size: 14 residues. The germline V gene has CDR1 SGHTS and CDR2 YDEGEE. V was shortened by 4 bases and J by 3 bases, with 14 bases between the two germline ends. This CDR3 reads CASSPIDSFYEQYF. As DNA, the CDR3 is TGTGCCAGCAGCCCTATTGACAGCTTCTACGAGCAGTACTTC.

This clone is a singleton in its sample. The V gene is TRBV30, the J gene TRBJ1-1; D remains ambiguous. There are 14 residues in the CDR3. The ends were cut back, 0 bases at V and 5 bases at J, with 13 bases in the middle. Germline V lookup: CDR1 GTSNPN, CDR2 SVGIG (reference sequence). The CDR3 here is CAWSVPIRGTEAFF. CDR3 bases: TGTGCCTGGAGTGTCCCAATAAGAGGTACTGAAGCTTTCTTT.

V usage is TRBV7-6 and J usage is TRBJ1-1, with D unclear. The CDR3 totals 13 residues. CDR1 is SGHVS, CDR2 FNYEAQ, per germline. The V gene lost 4 bases and the J gene lost 6 bases, with 12 bases spanning the gap. The CDR3 DNA reads TGTGCCAGCAGCTACGATTCGGTTGCTGAAGCTTTCTTT. Translation: CASSYDSVAEAFF.

The chain is built from TRBV10-2 and TRBJ2-1, with 7 nucleotides matching TRBD1. The CDR3 sequence is 14 residues long. Per the germline V gene, CDR1 is WSHSY and CDR2 is SAAADI. Trimming took 2 bases from V and 7 from J; bases not matched to a gene: 5. The CDR3 DNA sequence: TGCGCCAGCAGTGAGAGGGGGCAGTGGAATGAGCAGTTCTTC. Protein product: CASSERGQWNEQFF.

The V call is TRBV18, the J call TRBJ1-6; weak D call: TRBD1 (6 bases). This CDR3 region has 14 residues. The V end was cut by 4 bases, the J end by 9 bases, with 13 bases between. The germline V gene has CDR1 KGHSH and CDR2 LQKENI. CDR3 residues: CASSLQGVGSPLHF. As DNA, the CDR3 is TGTGCCAGCTCACTACAGGGTGTTGGTTCACCCCTCCACTTT.

In its sample, this clone was seen once. The V gene is TRBV4-3, the J gene TRBJ1-5, with D possibly matching TRBD1 (5 bases). Trimming cost V 0 bases and J 0 bases, with 18 bases left between them. There are 19 residues in the CDR3. Germline V gives CDR1 LGHNA, CDR2 YSLEER. The CDR3 is CASSQDRRGREYSNQPQHF. The CDR3 DNA follows: TGCGCCAGCAGCCAAGATCGCCGGGGCCGGGAGTATAGCAATCAGCCCCAGCATTTT.

This rearrangement joins TRBV20-1 to TRBJ2-7; unclear D gene. V dropped 3 bases and J dropped 3 bases, with 6 bases sitting between them. The CDR3 is 11 residues long. The germline V gene has CDR1 DFQATT and CDR2 SNEGSKA (reference sequence). CDR3 sequence: CSASTSYEQYF. DNA of the CDR3: TGCAGTGCTAGTACCAGCTACGAGCAGTACTTC.

The chain joins TRBV19 to TRBJ1-3; the match to TRBD1 covers 11 bases. Germline CDR1 reads LNHDA; CDR2 reads SQIVND (reference sequence). The J segment lost 2 bases and the V segment lost 9 bases, leaving 3 bases of the junction unmatched. The CDR3 spans 14 residues. The CDR3 region has the DNA TGTGCCAGCTTGGGACAGGGGGCTGGAAACACCATATATTTT. Its protein product is CASLGQGAGNTIYF.